This is a list of T cell receptor beta chains from one sample in a study of CD8+CD57+ T cells in acquired aplastic anemia. A single record per CDR3 protein comes from TCRdb applying MiXCR to the reads. The sample yields 180,000 or so distinct CDR3 sequences, 50% to 65% seen once. Sequenced material: sorted CD4+, CD8+, or CD8+CD57+ T cells (not recorded which) from PBMCs. The receptors here all came from a human donor with aplastic anemia. Both conserved end residues are part of each CDR3. The order of the fields is D gene, V gene, J gene, CDR3 protein. D genes are given only for firm matches.

TRBD2	TRBV7-3	TRBJ2-5	CASSLGLAGDATQYF
TRBD1	TRBV7-9	TRBJ2-2	CASSLRTGLNTGELFF
.	TRBV15	TRBJ2-2	CATSRGDHDAGTGELFF
.	TRBV19	TRBJ1-1	CASSTNKPPGREAFF
.	TRBV11-2	TRBJ1-1	CASSLVRGSGEAFF
TRBD1	TRBV20-1	TRBJ1-1	CSAGQGLDAEAFF
TRBD2	TRBV14	TRBJ2-2	CASSVAGGTTGELFF
.	TRBV7-2	TRBJ1-1	CASTLLQEAFF
.	TRBV14	TRBJ2-1	CATSFGPIHGKSYNEQFF
.	TRBV7-9	TRBJ2-1	CASSLKWSGGAPYNEQSF
.	TRBV10-3	TRBJ2-7	CAISEGSSSYEQYF
TRBD1	TRBV29-1	TRBJ2-5	CSAVSPGGWETQYF
TRBD1	TRBV24-1	TRBJ2-6	CATSDHGDRGSAGANVLTF
.	TRBV24-1	TRBJ1-2	CATSKDRQDYGYTF
TRBD1	TRBV19	TRBJ2-2	CASSPGTGGSGELFF